What follows is one T cell receptor (beta chain) and its context. Its antigen is as yet unknown. The data stem from a study of shared clonotypes between healthy human individuals. Across the study: For every donor, three CD4 naive, three CD4 memory, two CD8 naive and one CD8 memory plates were used.

CDR1 LNHNV and CDR2 YYDKDF come from the germline V gene (reference sequence). V gave up 1 base and J gave up 2 bases, with 3 bases separating them. The CDR3 covers 12 residues. Study results and caveats: It was the few donors that limited the genetic and exposure-history diversity represented.

Sequencing was performed with immunoSEQ multiplex PCR; in TCRdb, only in-frame clones are kept and a portion is missing. The table lists 1 million to 1.3 million clones, more than 75% of them singletons, with 0.5% to 0.65% in the top ten. The clonotype originates from a man younger than 35 in good health. Some clones in this sample may be carry-over from other donors' samples. This rearrangement joins TRBV15 to TRBJ2-7; no clear D gene. The sample consisted of memory CD4+ T cells from PBMCs. Subset specified: CD45RA-negative fraction. DNA for the CDR3: TGTGCCACCAGCAGAGGCCCCTACGAGCAGTACTTC. This codes for CATSRGPYEQYF.